Included here is one TCR beta chain sequence, with context. Its antigen is unknown. Each CDR3 protein gets one entry after TCRdb re-called the 5' RACE reads with MiXCR. Here the sample spans 250,000 or so distinct CDR3 sequences, about a sixth being singletons. There are 11 residues in the CDR3. In germline, CDR1 is SQVTM, CDR2 ANQGSEA. V was trimmed by 3 bases and J by 5 bases, leaving 7 bases between them. This sample stems from a study of CD8 T cells in ankylosing spondylitis. Study results and limitations: Some motif variants were previously reported in reactive arthritis synovial fluid and blood.

Sequenced: blood, either unsorted or a sorted T cell fraction (not recorded which). The sequence derives from a male donor with ankylosing spondylitis or in good health (not recorded which). V is TRBV29-1 and J is TRBJ2-5; the D call may be TRBD1 or TRBD2 (5 bases each). CDR3 amino acids: CSVEGEETQYF. In DNA, the CDR3 is TGCAGCGTTGAGGGGGAGGAGACCCAGTACTTC.